A selection of T cell receptor beta chains follows, all from one sample in a study of PD-1 blockade in classical Hodgkin lymphoma. The assay was immunoSEQ multiplex PCR, and TCRdb's table has in-frame clones only and misses some. The sample has under 30,000 clones, about two thirds seen once. This sample comprised peripheral blood mononuclear cells (PBMCs), obtained at baseline. Every receptor here comes from a human donor with classical Hodgkin lymphoma. The CDR3 runs from the conserved cysteine through the conserved F or W. Fields, in order: D gene, V gene, J gene, clone size, CDR3 DNA, CDR3 protein. A D gene is named only where the DNA matches it firmly. The listing skips clone size in some rows; elsewhere it reads once, few, many or a size class.

TRBD1	TRBV25-1	TRBJ1-2	NA	TGTGCCAGCGGGGGACAGAACTATGGCTACACCTTC	CASGGQNYGYTF
TRBD1	TRBV18	TRBJ2-7	NA	TGTGCCAGCTCACCCGGGACAGGGCTTTACGAGCAGTACTTC	CASSPGTGLYEQYF
NA	TRBV28	TRBJ2-1	few	TGTGCCAGCAGTTTATCCCGACAGTCCGCCGAGCAGTTCTTC	CASSLSRQSAEQFF
NA	TRBV28	TRBJ2-2	NA	TGTGCCAGCAGTGCACCTTGGAAAGCCGGGGAGCTGTTTTTT	CASSAPWKAGELFF
TRBD2	TRBV27	TRBJ2-7	NA	TGTGCCAGCAGTTTAAAGCGGGGGGACTACGAGCAGTACTTC	CASSLKRGDYEQYF
NA	TRBV30	TRBJ2-7	NA	TGTGCCTGGAGTGGTCTCAATCTGTACTTC	CAWSGLNLYF
NA	TRBV6-5	TRBJ2-2	NA	TGTGCCAGCATAGTTGAGATCCCCGGGGAGCTGTTTTTT	CASIVEIPGELFF
NA	TRBV5-1	TRBJ1-2	NA	TGCGCCAGCAGCTTGCTGTCTAGGGCGGGCGCCTACACCTTC	CASSLLSRAGAYTF
TRBD2	TRBV9	TRBJ2-3	NA	TGTGCCAGCAGCGTAGGGACTAGCGGGATCGGGAGGGATACGCAGTATTTT	CASSVGTSGIGRDTQYF
NA	TRBV29-1	TRBJ2-3	NA	TGCAGCGTTGAAACCAGACATTTCGCCCAGGGAATCTGGCTAGATACGCAGTATTTT	CSVETRHFAQGIWLDTQYF
TRBD1	TRBV27	TRBJ2-3	NA	TGTGCCAGCAGGTACGGACAGGGGCGAAGGACGCAGTATTTT	CASRYGQGRRTQYF
NA	TRBV19	TRBJ1-1	NA	TGTGCCAGTAGTTTCCTTGACGGGAACACTGAAGCTTTCTTT	CASSFLDGNTEAFF
NA	TRBV11-2	TRBJ1-3	few	TGTGCCAGCAGCTTAGTATCAGGGGTCGGAAACACCATATATTTT	CASSLVSGVGNTIYF
NA	TRBV6-5	TRBJ1-1	NA	TGTGCCAGCAATCAGAAACCGAACACTGAAGCTTTCTTT	CASNQKPNTEAFF
TRBD2	TRBV11-2	TRBJ2-2	NA	TGTGCCAGCAGCTTTCTCTTAGCGGGGGGGCCCGGCGGGGAGCTGTTTTTT	CASSFLLAGGPGGELFF
NA	TRBV25-1	TRBJ1-1	NA	TGTGCCAGCAGTGAATTTAGGGGCGTTTCCACTGAAGCTTTCTTT	CASSEFRGVSTEAFF
NA	TRBV29-1	TRBJ2-2	NA	TGCAGCGTTGGACACCCGACCGGGGAGCTGTTTTTT	CSVGHPTGELFF
NA	TRBV19	TRBJ2-7	NA	TGTGCCAGTAGTATTAGAGGGTTTGGCAGCGAGCAGTACTTC	CASSIRGFGSEQYF
NA	TRBV6-1	TRBJ2-1	NA	TGTGCCAGCAGTGGCCCAGGGGAGTCTCCTAATGAGCAGTTCTTC	CASSGPGESPNEQFF
NA	TRBV7-2	TRBJ2-5	NA	TGTGCCAGCAGCTTACAACAGGGAGGGCTTGGGACCCAGTACTTC	CASSLQQGGLGTQYF
NA	TRBV10-1	TRBJ1-2	few	TGCGCCAGCAGTGAGTCGACGGGGTATGGCTACACCTTC	CASSESTGYGYTF
NA	TRBV4-1	TRBJ1-2	once	TGCGCCAGCAGCCAAGGACAGACCAGAGCTAACTATGGCTACACCTTC	CASSQGQTRANYGYTF
TRBD2	TRBV29-1	TRBJ2-7	NA	TGCAGCGTTCGTGAGGGACTAGCGGGGATCTACGAGCAGTACTTC	CSVREGLAGIYEQYF
TRBD1	TRBV19	TRBJ2-1	NA	TGTGCCAGCAGTATCGCCACTCGGAGACAGGGGGCATACAATGAGCAGTTCTTC	CASSIATRRQGAYNEQFF
NA	TRBV6-4	TRBJ2-1	NA	TGTGCCAGCAGTGACTCAATGGGGGGAGGTGAGCAGTTCTTC	CASSDSMGGGEQFF
TRBD1	TRBV4-3	TRBJ1-2	NA	TGCGCCAGCAGCCCAAAACAGGGGGCTGTTGGTGGCTACACCTTC	CASSPKQGAVGGYTF
NA	TRBV7-2	TRBJ1-3	few	TGTGCCAGCAGCCTGGGGGGGGTCCCAAACACCATATATTTT	CASSLGGVPNTIYF
NA	TRBV6-1	TRBJ1-1	few	TGTGCCAGCAGTAAAACGGGCAGGAACACTGAAGCTTTCTTT	CASSKTGRNTEAFF
NA	TRBV6-6	TRBJ1-2	NA	TGTGCCAGCAGTCGATCACAGCAGTCTAACTATGGCTACACCTTC	CASSRSQQSNYGYTF
TRBD2	TRBV11-2	TRBJ2-1	medium-sized	TGTGCCAGCGGAACTTTGACGGGAGGTGAGCAGTTCTTC	CASGTLTGGEQFF
TRBD1	TRBV7-8	TRBJ2-2	NA	TGTGCCAGCAGCTTAACAGGGGGAAGTACCGGGGAGCTGTTTTTT	CASSLTGGSTGELFF
TRBD1	TRBV19	TRBJ2-2	NA	TGTGCCAGTAGTATCGGCTCCGGGTTGGACAGGGGGCCCGTTGGGGAGCTGTTTTTT	CASSIGSGLDRGPVGELFF
NA	TRBV25-1	TRBJ1-4	NA	TGTGCCAGCAGTGACTCCCTCTGGGGGAGGGCGAATGAAAAACTGTTTTTT	CASSDSLWGRANEKLFF
TRBD2	TRBV19	TRBJ2-5	NA	TGTGCCAGTAGAGCTAGAAGCGGGGGGGCCCGGGAGACCCAGTACTTC	CASRARSGGARETQYF
NA	TRBV28	TRBJ2-5	NA	NA	CASSSSSGPKETQYF
NA	TRBV7-9	TRBJ1-2	NA	TGTGCCAGCAGCCGGGGGCGCGACTATGGCTACACCTTC	CASSRGRDYGYTF
NA	TRBV15	TRBJ2-5	NA	TGTGCCACCAGCAGAACTTTAGGACGCACTCACCAAGAGACCCAGTACTTC	CATSRTLGRTHQETQYF